A single sample is the source of the 20 T cell receptor beta chains below, sequenced in a study of shared clonotypes between healthy human individuals. It was CD45RO-negative cells, positively selected for CCR7, that made up naive CD8 cells, with terminally differentiated effector memory CD45RA+ cells excluded. The table came from immunoSEQ multiplex PCR; TCRdb's copy has only in-frame clones and leaves some out. The sample has about 2.1 million clones; over 85% are singletons. The specimen was naive CD8+ T cells from PBMCs. These receptors all stem from a young man in good health. Some clones in this sample may be carry-over from other donors' samples.

V and J are TRBV6-1 and TRBJ2-7; no firm D call. Germline CDR1 MNHNS, CDR2 SASEGT. Trimming took off 1 base at V and 2 bases at J, with 12 bases between the two ends. The CDR3 has 15 residues. The CDR3 DNA is TGTGCCAGCAGTGAAGATCCCATGAGAACCTACGAGCAGTACTTC. The encoded protein is CASSEDPMRTYEQYF.

The gene calls are TRBV13 and TRBJ1-1; D not certain. The CDR3 is 14 amino acids. The germline V and J ends were trimmed by 5 bases and 2 bases, with 12 bases remaining between them. Germline V lookup: CDR1 PRHDT, CDR2 FYEKMQ (reference sequence). CDR3 DNA: TGTGCCAGCAGCCCCCGGACGTCCAACACTGAAGCTTTCTTT. Translation: CASSPRTSNTEAFF.

Regarding this clone: In the same sample, other DNA sequences code for this CDR3. The V and J genes are TRBV27 and TRBJ2-7, with 10 bases identical to TRBD2. Germline trimming cut 5 bases from V and 2 bases from J; bases unmatched to any gene: 3. The CDR3 sequence is 14 residues long. Per the germline V gene, CDR1 is MNHEY and CDR2 is SMNVEV (reference sequence). CDR3 region: CASSRGLAAYEQYF. In DNA, the CDR3 is TGTGCCAGCAGTAGAGGACTAGCGGCCTACGAGCAGTACTTC.

The CDR3 nucleotides are TGTGCCAGCAGTCCCCAGGAGGGCGCTGAAGCTTTCTTT. The encoded protein is CASSPQEGAEAFF. V and J are TRBV28 and TRBJ1-1, with D hard to call. The CDR3 contains 13 residues. CDR1 is MDHEN and CDR2 is SYDVKM in the germline V gene. Trimming removed 5 bases from V and 6 bases from J, with 13 bases in between.

Turning to this clone: The same CDR3 is also encoded by other DNA sequences in this sample. This rearrangement joins TRBV4-1 to TRBJ2-7; D unresolved. V lost 1 base to trimming and J lost 6 bases, with 7 bases between them. Germline lookup yields CDR1 MGHRA and CDR2 YSYEKL. The CDR3 totals 12 residues. CDR3 DNA: TGCGCCAGCAGCCAAGGGTTGGGCGAGCAGTACTTC. It yields the protein CASSQGLGEQYF.

The V gene is TRBV10-3, the J gene TRBJ2-5; 8 bases agree with TRBD1. The germline CDR1 and CDR2 sequences are ENHRY and SYGVKD. This CDR3 has 15 amino acids. The ends lost 6 bases at V and 0 bases at J; junction bases unmatched: 6. CDR3 bases: TGTGCCATCAGCCAGACAGGGGAGTACCAAGAGACCCAGTACTTC. Protein sequence: CAISQTGEYQETQYF.

This chain connects TRBV11-2 to TRBJ2-7; D gene unclear. Germline CDR1 is SGHAT and CDR2 is FQNNGV. The CDR3 runs to 15 residues. The V gene lost 3 bases and the J gene lost 3 bases, with 15 bases spanning the gap. CDR3: CASSFGPTVFYEQYF. The CDR3 DNA sequence: TGTGCCAGCAGCTTTGGACCGACTGTCTTCTACGAGCAGTACTTC.

The chain employs TRBV7-6 and TRBJ1-2, with 9 bases lining up with TRBD1. Trimming took 1 base from V and 3 from J; bases not matched to a gene: 12. Germline values: CDR1 SGHVS, CDR2 FNYEAQ. The CDR3 covers 18 residues. CDR3 protein: CASSLGGGQGAADYGYTF. In nucleotides, the CDR3 is TGTGCCAGCAGCTTAGGAGGGGGACAGGGTGCCGCGGACTATGGCTACACCTTC.

The V and J genes are TRBV27 and TRBJ2-7, with 9 bases lining up with TRBD1. This CDR3 contains 15 residues. Germline V gene sequence: CDR1 MNHEY, CDR2 SMNVEV (reference sequence). V gave up 7 bases and J gave up 7 bases; unmatched junction bases: 14. The CDR3 DNA follows: TGTGCCAGCAACGACATCAACAGGGGGCTGGAGGAGCAGTACTTC. Its protein product is CASNDINRGLEEQYF.

J is TRBJ2-7 and V is TRBV27; 12 nucleotides agree with TRBD1. Germline loops: CDR1 MNHEY, CDR2 SMNVEV (reference sequence). V shed 3 bases, J shed 6 bases, and the junction held 12 bases outside the gene matches. The CDR3 covers 17 residues. In DNA form, the CDR3 reads TGTGCCAGCAGTTTTTTACCTTTAGGGGACAGGGGGCTCGAGCAGTACTTC. Protein sequence: CASSFLPLGDRGLEQYF.

This clone was recorded only once. This chain uses TRBV5-6 with TRBJ2-1; 13 bases align to TRBD2. V lost 2 bases and J lost 9; bases outside the gene matches: 11. Germline-derived CDR1 and CDR2 are SGHDT and YYEEEE. The CDR3 contains 17 residues. In DNA, the CDR3 is TGTGCCAGCAGCTTACTAGCGGGAGGGCCTGGAGATAGTGAGCAGTTCTTC. Protein sequence: CASSLLAGGPGDSEQFF. The full variable domain, completed using reference TRBV5-6 and TRBJ2-1, is DAGVTQSPTHLIKTRGQQVTLRCSPKSGHDTVSWYQQALGQGPQFIFQYYEEEERQRGNFPDRFSGHQFPNYSSELNVNALLLGDSALYLCASSLLAGGPGDSEQFFGPGTRLTVL.

This sequence joins TRBV30 and TRBJ2-2; D not resolved. The CDR3 totals 13 residues. Trimming took 1 base from V and 9 from J, leaving 12 bases between them. Germline values: CDR1 GTSNPN, CDR2 SVGIG (reference sequence). CDR3 in DNA: TGTGCCTGGAGTGGAACTCTAGGACGGGAGCTGTTTTTT. This translates into CAWSGTLGRELFF.

The chain is built from TRBV19 and TRBJ2-3; perhaps TRBD1 as D (6 bases). Germline V gives CDR1 LNHDA, CDR2 SQIVND (reference sequence). V gave up 5 bases and J gave up 5 bases, with 11 bases separating them. The CDR3 consists of 13 residues. The CDR3 loop is CASSVTGKDTQYF. CDR3 in DNA: TGTGCCAGTAGTGTAACAGGGAAAGATACGCAGTATTTT.

The rearrangement joins TRBV7-9 to TRBJ2-1; D is undetermined. The germline V gene has CDR1 SEHNR and CDR2 FQNEAQ (reference sequence). The CDR3 length is 13 residues. V was trimmed by 5 bases and J by 5 bases, leaving 10 bases between them. The DNA for the CDR3 is TGTGCCAGCAGCCCGGGCGTGGACAATGAGCAGTTCTTC. Amino acid sequence: CASSPGVDNEQFF.

This chain links TRBV6-4 with TRBJ1-1; unclear D gene. V lost 3 bases to trimming and J lost 6 bases, with 11 bases between them. The germline CDR1 and CDR2 sequences are MRHNA and SNTAGT. This CDR3 has 13 amino acids. CDR3 bases: TGTGCCAGCAGTGAATCCCCCCGCGCTGAAGCTTTCTTT. Translation: CASSESPRAEAFF.

The V gene is TRBV9, the J gene TRBJ2-1, with D possibly TRBD2 on 6 matching bases. Per the germline V gene, CDR1 is SGDLS and CDR2 is YYNGEE. V was trimmed by 3 bases and J by 3 bases, leaving 13 bases between them. This CDR3 contains 15 residues. CDR3 DNA: TGTGCCAGCAGCGCCCAGGGACTGGACTACAATGAGCAGTTCTTC. Translation: CASSAQGLDYNEQFF.

The chain is built from TRBV4-1 and TRBJ1-3; weak D call: TRBD1 (6 bases). Germline values: CDR1 MGHRA, CDR2 YSYEKL. This CDR3 has 16 amino acids. V lost 0 bases, J lost 4 bases, and 13 bases lay in between. CDR3 amino acids: CASSQDRGAGGNTIYF. CDR3 DNA sequence: TGCGCCAGCAGCCAAGATAGGGGGGCAGGAGGAAACACCATATATTTT.

The genes are TRBV28 and TRBJ1-1; no reliable D call. The germline V gene encodes CDR1 MDHEN and CDR2 SYDVKM. The CDR3 is 16 amino acids. V was clipped by 6 bases and J by 1 base, with 18 bases between them. DNA for the CDR3: TGTGCCAGCAGCTCCCCCTGGGAAGGAAAGAACACTGAAGCTTTCTTT. Protein: CASSSPWEGKNTEAFF.

This chain connects TRBV2 to TRBJ2-1; D possibly corresponds to TRBD2 (5 bases). Trimming left V 10 bases short and J 7 bases short, with 17 bases between. CDR1 SNHLY and CDR2 FYNNEI come from the germline V gene. The CDR3 is made up of 13 amino acids. The CDR3, as DNA: TGTGCCACCCTCTGGACTGGAGAAAATGAGCAGTTCTTC. Translation gives CATLWTGENEQFF.

The rearrangement joins TRBV5-4 to TRBJ2-7, with 11 bases identical to TRBD2. J was trimmed by 1 base and V by 0 bases; bases with no gene match: 3. Germline V gene data show CDR1 as SGHNT and CDR2 as YYREEE (reference sequence). CDR3 length: 16 amino acids. CDR3 residues: CASSLGTSGSSYEQYF. The CDR3 region has the DNA TGTGCCAGCAGCTTGGGAACTAGCGGGAGTTCCTACGAGCAGTACTTC.